This T cell receptor beta chain was profiled in a study of blood T cell repertoires in COVID-19. Turning to the study itself: T cells, B-cell-depleted T cells, or PBMCs provided the cDNA or gDNA that served as material.

Membership in each cohort depended on participant-reported clinical history. Measured with immunoSEQ multiplex PCR; TCRdb has only the in-frame clones, and not every one. The sample has 200,000 to 250,000 clones; 88% are singletons. CDR1 is SGHRS, CDR2 YFSETQ, per germline. This CDR3 has 16 amino acids. V was cut by 4 bases and J by 4 bases, with 19 bases left in between. The receptor's source is a woman aged 25 to 39 who had recovered from COVID-19. Source material: PBMCs or T cells enriched from blood (not recorded which). This rearrangement joins TRBV5-1 to TRBJ2-3, with TRBD1 as a possible D gene (5 bases). CDR3 DNA sequence: TGCGCCAGCAGCGCGACAGACCCGAGGATGGCAGATACGCAGTATTTT. Encoded protein: CASSATDPRMADTQYF.